This T cell receptor beta chain was captured by sequencing in a study of Graves' ophthalmopathy and Graves' hyperthyroidism. Amplification from RNA transcripts yielded the TCR beta CDR3 regions. Second-round multiplex PCR came after a first-round RT-PCR that employed HTBI primers. TCRdb reanalysed the multiplex PCR reads using MiXCR and keeps one entry per CDR3 protein. The table lists about 660,000 distinct CDR3 sequences, about two fifths of them singletons. V shed 3 bases, J shed 8 bases, and the junction held 7 bases outside the gene matches. This CDR3 has 15 residues. Germline values: CDR1 SGHTA, CDR2 FQGNSA.

The J gene is TRBJ1-2, the V gene TRBV7-2; TRBD1 agrees at 12 bases. This clonotype was sampled from an adult man with Graves' ophthalmopathy. The sample consisted of peripheral blood. CDR3 DNA sequence: TGTGCCAGCAGCTTGGCCGGGGACAGGGGGCACGGCTACACCTTC. Protein sequence: CASSLAGDRGHGYTF.